This is a list of T cell receptor beta chains from one sample in a study of blood T cells in healthy people across ages. MiXCR, applied by TCRdb to the 5' RACE reads, yields one record per CDR3 protein. The repertoire has approximately 880,000 distinct CDR3 sequences, about 44% of them found once; the top ten carry roughly 13%. Sequencing was done on a sample of blood. These receptors originate from a man younger than 45 in good health. The CDR3 runs from the conserved cysteine through the conserved F or W. The D gene is left open where the match is weak. Clone size appears in some rows only: once, few, many, or a class for an expanded clone.

TRBJ2-5 | 14 | few | TRBV27 | TRBD1 | TGTGCCAGCAATCCCCGGGACAGCCGCGAGACCCAGTACTTC | CASNPRDSRETQYF
TRBJ1-4 | 15 | - | TRBV16 | - | TGTGCCAGCAGCCAATCTGGCTTGAGGCGTGAAAAACTGTTTTTT | CASSQSGLRREKLFF
TRBJ2-1 | 13 | few | TRBV12-3/TRBV12-4 | - | TGTGCCAGCAGTTTCGAGGGGGGCACTGAGCAGTTCTTC | CASSFEGGTEQFF
TRBJ2-7 | 14 | - | TRBV3-1 | TRBD1 | TGTGCCAGCAGCGAGAGAGCAGGGGGATACGAGCAGTACTTC | CASSERAGGYEQYF
TRBJ2-5 | 14 | - | TRBV29-1 | - | TGCAGCGTTCCTTCTAACCTGTACCAAGAGACCCAGTACTTC | CSVPSNLYQETQYF
TRBJ1-4 | 16 | once | TRBV4-2 | - | TGTGCCAGCAGCCAAGAGGGCCAGGGAGATAATGAAAAACTGTTTTTT | CASSQEGQGDNEKLFF
TRBJ2-7 | 13 | - | TRBV4-1 | - | TGCGCCAGCAGCCAAGCTTACTGGAACGAGCAGTACTTC | CASSQAYWNEQYF
TRBJ2-5 | 15 | - | TRBV7-9 | TRBD1 | TGTGCCAGCAGCTTCGGGACAGGGGTCGTGGAGACCCAGTACTTC | CASSFGTGVVETQYF
TRBJ1-5 | 13 | - | TRBV4-1 | - | TGCGCCAGCAGCCAACTTTTCAATCAGCCCCAGCATTTT | CASSQLFNQPQHF
TRBJ1-4 | 19 | - | TRBV27 | TRBD1 | TGTGCCAGCAGCCCGGACAGGGGAAGTTCGGATGCAACTAATGAAAAACTGTTTTTT | CASSPDRGSSDATNEKLFF
TRBJ2-6 | 16 | few | TRBV6-4 | - | TGTGCCAGCAGTGACACGAGGGTCTCTGGGGCCAACGTCCTGACTTTC | CASSDTRVSGANVLTF
TRBJ2-3 | 15 | - | TRBV7-9 | - | TGTGCCAGCAGCTTATGGACAGACCCCACAGATACGCAGTATTTT | CASSLWTDPTDTQYF
TRBJ2-5 | 13 | few | TRBV12-3/TRBV12-4 | - | TGTGCCACTGCGGGGAGTAGGCAAGAGACCCAGTACTTC | CATAGSRQETQYF
TRBJ2-5 | 17 | - | TRBV7-9 | TRBD1 | TGTGCCAGCATCGGCTCCCAGACAGGGGTGTCTCAAGAGACCCAGTACTTC | CASIGSQTGVSQETQYF
TRBJ2-5 | 18 | - | TRBV14 | TRBD2 | TGTGCCAGCAGCCAGACTCCCCGAGTAGCGGGAGGTTTAGGGACCCAGTACTTC | CASSQTPRVAGGLGTQYF
TRBJ2-7 | 14 | - | TRBV21-1 | - | TGTGCCAGCAGCAAAGGGGGCCGGTTGTACGAGCAGTACTTC | CASSKGGRLYEQYF
TRBJ2-5 | 16 | - | TRBV7-9 | - | TGTGCCAGCAGCTTTGGCGCACCCAAACCCCGGGAGACCCAGTACTTC | CASSFGAPKPRETQYF
TRBJ1-5 | 15 | - | TRBV27 | - | TGTGCCAGCAGTCCAGGGCGGGGTAGCAATCAGCCCCAGCATTTT | CASSPGRGSNQPQHF
TRBJ2-7 | 14 | few | TRBV6-5 | - | TGTGCCAGCAGTTACGGACAGTTCTCCTACGAGCAGTACTTC | CASSYGQFSYEQYF
TRBJ1-2 | 11 | - | TRBV2 | - | TGTGCCAGCAGTCCGAAGGGGCGCTACACCTTC | CASSPKGRYTF